This TCR beta chain was profiled in a study of long-term antiretroviral therapy in people with HIV (dated by TCRdb to between 2021 and 2024). About the investigation overall: Collection of the earliest samples took place about a decade ahead of the 2015 WHO recommendation for immediate ART, at a time when ART was typically delayed until CD4 counts fell. Among the 30 to 35 participants with HIV, about 11 were female. No cross-contamination during QIAcube processing turned up in test extractions that ran a monoclonal T-cell line alongside about 30 polyclonal samples. A total of roughly 200 cryopreserved PBMC samples came from 30 or so adults with confirmed HIV infection and were collected serially over a mean of about six years (range 1-12). Whether ART initiation and durable HIV suppression were associated with changes in peripheral blood TRB repertoire composition and diversity was tested in a retrospective serial study. Study-level results and caveats: Because PBMC availability was limited, only the TCR beta chain was sequenced, with no alpha chain pairing. Narrower CDR3 length ranges were observed in HIV repertoires than in controls, and an antigen-experienced repertoire with only a slight naive shift after ART was suggested by the network structure. ART initiation was associated with a significant increase in TRB diversity, but diversity stayed significantly below transplant donor controls even after long-term ART. The samples span the years 2004 to 2017, and the ART regimens used at that time may not be as effective as current regimens. No data were available on ART adherence, viral resistance or therapy changes, limiting inferences about post-ART repertoire changes. Because cell numbers in pre-ART samples were limited, unsorted PBMC were profiled instead of sorted CD4+ and CD8+ T cells. At every time point, the repertoire was dominated by expanded TRB clones first identified before ART initiation, although this dominance fluctuated and, in many PLHIV, declined after ART.

The immunoSEQ hsTCRB v3.0 assay was used at survey level resolution to sequence the TRB variable region. The targeted TRB sequencing depth was about 40,000-50,000 T-cell genomes per sample. Pooled TRB libraries were sequenced on an Illumina MiSeq with a v3 150-cycle kit. The published analysis was carried out like this. Repertoire analysis was performed in R inside a reproducible Nextflow workflow that covered QC, data transformation and analysis. LymphoSeq2, an R package for exploring AIRR-Seq data, was used to implement the custom analyses. A handful of samples yielding fewer than 5000 total TRB sequences were excluded, leaving approximately 190 analyzed HIV repertoires. Of the roughly 190 retained HIV repertoires, under 65 were collected before and roughly 130 after ART initiation. Repertoires were downsampled to 5000 TRB nucleotide sequences, with summary statistics averaged over 100 downsampling iterations. Only TRB sequences with CDR3 regions of at least seven amino acids were retained for analysis. Diversity was measured with a Shannon entropy-derived clonality score and the Gini coefficient. In the repertoire networks, any two of the top 5000 CDR3 amino acid sequences were connected whenever the two sequences differed by an edit distance of one. For TRB CDR3 amino acid sequences, GLIPH2 was used to predict antigen specificity groups and MHC restriction. CDR3 amino acid sequences were matched against VDJdb and McPAS-TCR to flag known CMV, EBV, HIV or tissue antigen associations. Pre-ART, post-ART and control groups were compared with Wilcoxon signed-rank tests and Holm-Bonferroni correction. TCRdb re-hosts the immuneACCESS table, in-frame sequences only. Its copies lack some clones; in the studies checked, an unresolved V gene accounts for under half of them, and the cause for the rest is not known. The V and J calls and clone size come from that table; D and trimming were worked out from the DNA. For this sample there are tens of thousands of clones; approximately 85% appear just once. Of the sample, about 15% falls within the top ten clones.

V and J lose 5 bases and 2 bases, and a span of 9 bases separates them. For CDR1 and CDR2, the germline V gene (reference sequence) lists SEHNR and FQNEAQ. The CDR3, cysteine through phenylalanine, is 13 amino acids long. Solely the CDR3 DNA is kept, with 39 bases framed from the first base. Turning to this clone: This receptor's antigen is unknown. Per-nucleotide qualities are absent, and no much larger clonotype sits a single base away.

To be included, a participant needed at least one PBMC sample from before ART initiation plus at least two post-ART samples. Every participant with HIV received treatment in the United States of America. Before DNA extraction, cryopreserved samples of 1-10 million PBMC were thawed and then washed. At the time of the earliest PBMC sample for each participant with HIV, ages ranged from 23 to 54 years. PBMC samples from each participant spanned 1-4 timepoints before ART initiation and 2-8 timepoints after ART initiation, with a median of 7 samples. For every participant, serial HIV viral load, CD4+ T-cell count, ART history and demographic data were obtained. Genomic DNA was extracted from unsorted PBMC with a Qiagen kit on a QIAcube, processed in batches of 12 samples.

The sequence derives from a man aged 45 to 65 with HIV. Rearrangement joined TRBV7-9 to TRBJ2-5; a weak D assignment points to TRBD1 (5 bases agree). Sequenced here: unsorted PBMCs, sampled 2.9 years after starting antiretroviral therapy. The nucleotides are TGTGCCAGCAGCCTTCGACAGCAAGAGACCCAGTACTTC. Translated, this is CASSLRQQETQYF.